The entry below describes one TCR beta chain. The assay was immunoSEQ multiplex PCR, and TCRdb's table has in-frame clones only and misses some. The sample yields more than 95,000 clones, approximately 80% seen once. The germline gives CDR1 SGHRS, CDR2 YFSETQ. This CDR3 has 17 residues. After removal of 0 bases from V and 2 bases from J, the junction contained 6 bases not matched to a gene. During the collection period, no donor immune events like infections were recorded. The data were taken from a study of identifying expanded T cells in peripheral blood. This rearrangement joins TRBV5-1 to TRBJ2-2; TRBD2 agrees at 8 bases. This clonotype originated in a person aged 18-69 years in good health. The specimen sequenced was blood. The CDR3 coding sequence is TGCGCCAGCAGCTTGGCAAGCGGGGGCCCTAACACCGGGGAGCTGTTTTTT. Its translation: CASSLASGGPNTGELFF.